What follows are 23 T cell receptor beta chains derived from one specimen sequenced in a study of T-cell reconstitution after alpha-beta-depleted transplantation in children. Preparing the TCRbeta library involved the use of unique molecular identifiers. MiXCR, run by TCRdb on the PCR reads, gives a single entry per CDR3 protein. The data contain a few hundred thousand distinct CDR3 sequences, about 9.3% of them singletons. The sample consisted of PBMCs from the stem cell graft donor, taken from the stem cell graft. All receptors derive from a human donor who donated a stem cell graft to a child with acute lymphoblastic leukemia.

This clonotype has just a few counts. The V gene is TRBV20-1, the J gene TRBJ2-7; 16 bases map to TRBD2. Losses at the gene ends were 0 bases for V and 1 base for J; bases not matched to a gene: 9. The CDR3 length is 19 residues. Germline-derived CDR1 and CDR2 are DFQATT and SNEGSKA (reference sequence). The CDR3 reads CSARDLGLAGGPGSYEQYF. The CDR3 DNA reads TGCAGTGCTAGAGATCTGGGACTAGCGGGAGGGCCGGGGTCCTACGAGCAGTACTTC.

The chain links TRBV15 to TRBJ1-2; TRBD1 agrees at 8 bases. CDR1 is LNHNV and CDR2 is YYDKDF in the germline V gene (reference sequence). This CDR3 is 16 amino acids long. The V gene end was trimmed by 0 bases and the J gene end by 6 bases; junction bases not matched to a gene: 9. Written as DNA, the CDR3 is TGTGCCACCAGCAGAGATCTCCAGGACAGGGTAGATGGCTACACCTTC. Encoded protein: CATSRDLQDRVDGYTF. Using reference TRBV15 and TRBJ1-2 for the parts outside the CDR3, the full variable domain is DAMVIQNPRYQVTQFGKPVTLSCSQTLNHNVMYWYQQKSSQAPKLLFHYYDKDFNNEADTPDNFQSRRPNTSFCFLDIRSPGLGDTAMYLCATSRDLQDRVDGYTFGSGTRLTVV.

This clonotype was seen many times. The chain combines TRBV4-2 with TRBJ2-7, with D perhaps TRBD2 (5 bases). V lost 2 bases and J 0 bases, leaving 8 bases between the germline ends. CDR1 is LGHNA and CDR2 is YNFKEQ in the germline V gene. There are 14 residues in the CDR3. The CDR3 reads CASSQPAVSYEQYF. Here the CDR3 DNA reads TGTGCCAGCAGCCAACCAGCGGTCTCCTACGAGCAGTACTTC.

This clonotype was seen a few times. The chain employs TRBV10-3 and TRBJ2-3; D uncertain. CDR1 and CDR2 from the germline V gene are ENHRY and SYGVKD. Trimming removed 10 bases at V and 2 bases at J, with 13 bases between. CDR3 length: 13 amino acids. The CDR3 spells CATTPGPTDTQYF. CDR3 sequence (DNA): TGTGCCACCACCCCCGGCCCCACAGATACGCAGTATTTT.

The chain is built from TRBV27 and TRBJ2-7; maybe TRBD1 (5 bases). The V gene's germline CDR1 is MNHEY and CDR2 SMNVEV (reference sequence). The length of the CDR3 is 16 residues. Between the trimmed V and J ends, which lost 5 bases and 4 bases, there was a span of 21 bases. The CDR3 region is CASSPNQGFLLYEQYF. For the CDR3, the DNA is TGTGCCAGCAGTCCCAATCAGGGATTCCTATTATACGAGCAGTACTTC.

This clonotype occurred a few times. The CDR3 spells CASSPPILQRAPINEQFF. Here the CDR3 DNA reads TGTGCCAGCAGTCCTCCTATATTACAGCGGGCGCCCATCAATGAGCAGTTCTTC. The chain is built from TRBV12-3 or TRBV12-4 and TRBJ2-1; a weak D match, TRBD2 (6 bases). The CDR3 is made up of 18 amino acids. V lost 5 bases, J lost 6 bases, and 26 bases lay in between.

This clonotype was recorded a few times. V gene TRBV5-1 combines with J gene TRBJ2-2; 8 bases line up with TRBD1. The V segment lost 0 bases and the J segment 4 bases; nucleotides outside the gene matches: 5. The germline V gene encodes CDR1 SGHRS and CDR2 YFSETQ. The CDR3 length is 16 residues. The CDR3 loop reads CASSLGQGAGTGELFF. As DNA, the CDR3 is TGCGCCAGCAGCTTGGGGCAGGGGGCTGGCACCGGGGAGCTGTTTTTT.

This clonotype was counted between two and nine times. The rearrangement uses TRBV21-1 and TRBJ1-4; the table's D gene call, TRBD1, was not cross checked with the DNA. TRBV21-1 is labeled a pseudogene. The CDR3 has 14 residues. Here the CDR3 DNA reads TGTGCCAGCAGCAACGAGGGGCTTAATGAAAAACTGTTTTTT. Translation gives CASSNEGLNEKLFF.

This clonotype has at least ten counts. This chain joins TRBV7-2 and TRBJ1-6; 8 nucleotides agree with TRBD1. After removal of 5 bases from V and 6 bases from J, the junction contained 9 bases not matched to a gene. The CDR3 contains 16 residues. Germline assignment: CDR1 SGHTA and CDR2 FQGNSA. The CDR3 DNA reads as TGTGCCAGCAGCCCTCGGGGACAGGTTCTTAATTCACCCCTCCACTTT. This translates into CASSPRGQVLNSPLHF. The whole variable domain, remainder taken from reference TRBV7-2 and TRBJ1-6, is GAGVSQSPSNKVTEKGKDVELRCDPISGHTALYWYRQSLGQGLEFLIYFQGNSAPDKSGLPSDRFSAERTGGSVSTLTIQRTQQEDSAVYLCASSPRGQVLNSPLHFGNGTRLTVT.

This clonotype appeared once. The junction departs from germline at one end; a sequencing error may be responsible. CDR3 coding DNA: TGTGCCAGCAGTTTAGAGTCGCCTAGCGTCTACAATGAGCAGTTCTTC. Its protein is CASSLESPSVYNEQFF. This chain uses TRBV7-9 with TRBJ2-1; D might be TRBD2 (6 bases). Germline lookup yields CDR1 SEHNR and CDR2 FQNEAQ (reference sequence). The CDR3 totals 16 residues.

This clonotype was detected ten times or more. The rearrangement joins TRBV5-1 to TRBJ2-6; D is undetermined. Trimming stripped 1 base from V and 7 bases from J, with 6 bases between. The germline V gene has CDR1 SGHRS and CDR2 YFSETQ. The CDR3 sequence is 13 residues long. The CDR3 nucleotides are TGCGCCAGCAGCTTGACCGGAGCCAACGTCCTGACTTTC. Protein: CASSLTGANVLTF.

J is TRBJ2-7 and V is TRBV4-1, with unresolved D. The CDR3 spans 13 residues. Trimming left V 0 bases short and J 2 bases short, with 5 bases between. The V gene's germline CDR1 is MGHRA and CDR2 YSYEKL. CDR3 sequence reads: CASSQDSTYEQYF. As DNA, the CDR3 is TGCGCCAGCAGCCAAGATAGCACCTACGAGCAGTACTTC.

This clonotype was seen more than once but under ten times. The rearrangement links TRBV7-6 to TRBJ2-7; perhaps TRBD2 as D (6 bases). The CDR3 sequence is 15 residues long. CDR1 SGHVS and CDR2 FNYEAQ come from the germline V gene. Trimming took 1 base from V and 4 from J, leaving 14 bases between them. CDR3 region: CASSLVEASEYEQYF. CDR3 in DNA: TGTGCCAGCAGCTTAGTGGAGGCTAGCGAGTACGAGCAGTACTTC.

This clonotype was observed at least ten times. The chain recombines TRBV12-3 or TRBV12-4 with TRBJ2-7, with 7 bases fitting TRBD1. V lost 2 bases, J lost 9 bases, and 4 bases stayed unmatched. The CDR3 is made up of 12 amino acids. The CDR3 DNA follows: TGTGCCAGCAGTTTAAAGGGGGCCGCGCAGTACTTC. Translating gives CASSLKGAAQYF.

This clonotype appeared many times. V is TRBV27 and J is TRBJ2-7; D may be TRBD1 (7 bases). Germline assignment: CDR1 MNHEY and CDR2 SMNVEV (reference sequence). Trimming stripped 5 bases from V and 7 bases from J, with 24 bases between. The CDR3 runs to 16 residues. The CDR3 bases are TGTGCCAGCAGTGCGAGACAGGGCCCAGGAGGGGGGGAGCAGTACTTC. It yields the protein CASSARQGPGGGEQYF.

The rearrangement links TRBV9 to TRBJ2-2; no firm D call. Trimming pared 0 bases from V and 5 bases from J, leaving 8 bases between. CDR1 and CDR2 (germline): SGDLS, YYNGEE. This CDR3 region has 14 residues. The CDR3 loop is CASSVEGETGELFF. The CDR3 bases are TGTGCCAGCAGCGTAGAGGGCGAGACCGGGGAGCTGTTTTTT.

As for this clonotype: A read error may produce the germline difference seen at one junction end. DNA of the CDR3: TGTGCCAGCAGCCGGGACAGTATGAATGACCAGTTCTTC. This codes for CASSRDSMNDQFF. The chain employs TRBV6-1 and TRBJ2-1; 7 positions match TRBD1. CDR1 and CDR2 from the germline V gene are MNHNS and SASEGT. CDR3 length: 13 residues.

The chain recombines TRBV15 with TRBJ2-1; D gene uncertain. Germline V gene lookup returns CDR1 LNHNV and CDR2 YYDKDF (reference sequence). This CDR3 is 12 amino acids long. The V gene lost 0 bases and the J gene lost 5 bases, with 2 bases spanning the gap. CDR3 DNA sequence: TGTGCCACCAGCAGAGATGACAATGAGCAGTTCTTC. Its translation is CATSRDDNEQFF.

Concerning this clonotype itself: The junction differs from germline at one of its ends, possibly a read error. The V call is TRBV12-3 or TRBV12-4, the J call TRBJ2-5; unclear D gene. This CDR3 spans 13 amino acids. DNA for the CDR3: TGTGCCAGGAGTTTTCGGCGGATAGAGACCCAGTACTTC. This gives the protein CARSFRRIETQYF.

The genes are TRBV6-5 and TRBJ2-1; D may be TRBD2 (6 bases). The CDR3 length is 16 residues. Trimming left V 6 bases short and J 3 bases short, with 18 bases between. CDR1 is MNHEY and CDR2 is SVGAGI in the germline V gene. This CDR3 is CASSPNPGDLYNEQFF. CDR3 DNA: TGTGCCAGCAGCCCAAATCCGGGGGACCTCTACAATGAGCAGTTCTTC.

The chain uses TRBV29-1 and TRBJ2-4, with TRBD2 matching over 9 bases. The ends lost 1 base at V and 9 bases at J; junction bases unmatched: 13. The CDR3 is made up of 16 amino acids. Germline values: CDR1 SQVTM, CDR2 ANQGSEA. This chain's CDR3 is CSVEAFRLAGKVIQYF. DNA of the CDR3: TGCAGCGTTGAAGCTTTTCGTCTAGCGGGAAAAGTCATTCAGTACTTC.

This clonotype was recorded a few times. The chain employs TRBV5-1 and TRBJ2-5; D is possibly TRBD2 (5 bases). The V end was cut by 4 bases, the J end by 5 bases, with 15 bases between. The CDR3 consists of 14 residues. Germline-derived CDR1 and CDR2 are SGHRS and YFSETQ. Written as DNA, the CDR3 is TGCGCCAGCAGCCTAGCTTTCGGTACGGAGACCCAGTACTTC. Amino acid sequence: CASSLAFGTETQYF.

In this sample, this clonotype turned up a few times. The chain employs TRBV12-3 or TRBV12-4 and TRBJ2-3; 10 bases map to TRBD2. J gave up 0 bases and V 6 bases, and 3 bases lay outside the gene matches. The CDR3 loop spans 15 amino acids. In DNA, the CDR3 is TGTGCCAGCAGGGGACTAGCGCTTAGCACAGATACGCAGTATTTT. This sequence encodes CASRGLALSTDTQYF.